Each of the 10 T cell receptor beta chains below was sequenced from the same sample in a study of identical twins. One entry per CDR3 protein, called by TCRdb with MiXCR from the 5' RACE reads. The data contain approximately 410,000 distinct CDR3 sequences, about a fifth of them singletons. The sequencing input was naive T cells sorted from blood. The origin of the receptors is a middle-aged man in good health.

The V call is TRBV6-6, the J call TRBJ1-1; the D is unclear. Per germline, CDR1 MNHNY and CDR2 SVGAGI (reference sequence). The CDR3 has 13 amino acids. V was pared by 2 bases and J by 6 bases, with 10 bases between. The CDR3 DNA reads TGTGCCAGCAGTTACCACGGTTTCGCTGAAGCTTTCTTT. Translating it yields CASSYHGFAEAFF.

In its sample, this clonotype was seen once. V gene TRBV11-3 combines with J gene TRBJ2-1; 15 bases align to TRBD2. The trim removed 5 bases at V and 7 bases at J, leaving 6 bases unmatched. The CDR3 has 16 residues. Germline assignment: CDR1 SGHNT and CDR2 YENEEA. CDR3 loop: CASSPGTSGRLNEQFF. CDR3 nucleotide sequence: TGTGCCAGCAGCCCCGGGACTAGCGGGAGGTTAAATGAGCAGTTCTTC.

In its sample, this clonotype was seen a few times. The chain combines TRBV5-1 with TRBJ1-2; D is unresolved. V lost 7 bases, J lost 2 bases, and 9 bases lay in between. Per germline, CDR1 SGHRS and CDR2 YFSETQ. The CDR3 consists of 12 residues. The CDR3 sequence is CASRTENYGYTF. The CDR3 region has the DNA TGCGCCAGCCGGACGGAGAACTATGGCTACACCTTC.

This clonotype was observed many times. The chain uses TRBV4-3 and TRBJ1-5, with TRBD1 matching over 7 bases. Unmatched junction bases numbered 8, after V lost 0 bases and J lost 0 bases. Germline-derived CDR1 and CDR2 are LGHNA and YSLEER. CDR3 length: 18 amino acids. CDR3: CASSQDLRGLYSNQPQHF. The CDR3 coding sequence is TGCGCCAGCAGCCAAGATCTTAGGGGGCTATATAGCAATCAGCCCCAGCATTTT.

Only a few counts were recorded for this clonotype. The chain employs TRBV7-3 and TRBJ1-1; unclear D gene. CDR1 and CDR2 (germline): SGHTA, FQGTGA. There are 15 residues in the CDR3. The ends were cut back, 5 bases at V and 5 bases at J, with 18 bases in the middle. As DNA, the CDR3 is TGTGCCAGCAGCCCGAATCGGCAGAAAGGAACTGAAGCTTTCTTT. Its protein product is CASSPNRQKGTEAFF.

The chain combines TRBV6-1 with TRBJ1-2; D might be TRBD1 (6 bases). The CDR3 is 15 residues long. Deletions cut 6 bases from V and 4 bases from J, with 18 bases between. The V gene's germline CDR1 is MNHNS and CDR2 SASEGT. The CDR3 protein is CASSLRGAEPYGYTF. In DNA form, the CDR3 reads TGTGCCAGCAGCCTAAGGGGGGCGGAACCCTATGGCTACACCTTC.

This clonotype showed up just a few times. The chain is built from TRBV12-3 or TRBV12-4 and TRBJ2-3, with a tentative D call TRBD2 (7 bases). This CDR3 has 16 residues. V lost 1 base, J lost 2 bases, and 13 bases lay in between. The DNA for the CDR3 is TGTGCCAGCAGTTTAGGGGCGGGGGCTGTCACAGATACGCAGTATTTT. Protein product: CASSLGAGAVTDTQYF.

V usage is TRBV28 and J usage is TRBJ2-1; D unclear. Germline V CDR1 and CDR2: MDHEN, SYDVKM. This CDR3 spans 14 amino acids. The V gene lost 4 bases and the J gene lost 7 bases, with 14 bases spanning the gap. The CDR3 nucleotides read TGTGCCAGCAGTTCCCCCCCCCTATCGAATGAGCAGTTCTTC. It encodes CASSSPPLSNEQFF. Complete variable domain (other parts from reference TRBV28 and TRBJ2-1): DVKVTQSSRYLVKRTGEKVFLECVQDMDHENMFWYRQDPGLGLRLIYFSYDVKMKEKGDIPEGYSVSREKKERFSLILESASTNQTSMYLCASSSPPLSNEQFFGPGTRLTVL.

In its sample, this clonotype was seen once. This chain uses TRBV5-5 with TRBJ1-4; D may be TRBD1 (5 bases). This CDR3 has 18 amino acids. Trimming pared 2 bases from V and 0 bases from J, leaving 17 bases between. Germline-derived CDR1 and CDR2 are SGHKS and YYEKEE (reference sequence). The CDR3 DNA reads TGTGCCAGCAGCTTTGGGGCCAGCCGACAGACAACTAATGAAAAACTGTTTTTT. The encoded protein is CASSFGASRQTTNEKLFF.

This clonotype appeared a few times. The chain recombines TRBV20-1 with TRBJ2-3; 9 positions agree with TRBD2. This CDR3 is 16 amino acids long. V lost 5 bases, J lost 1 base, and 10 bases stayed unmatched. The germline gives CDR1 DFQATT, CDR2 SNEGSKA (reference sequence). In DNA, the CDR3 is TGCAGTGCTGTCTTTCTACTAGCGGGTCGCACAGATACGCAGTATTTT. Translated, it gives CSAVFLLAGRTDTQYF.